The entry that follows covers one TCR beta chain sequence. What it binds is not known. The data belong to a study of T cells after yellow fever vaccination. The authors made TCR cDNA by 5'RACE template switching, adding a universal primer site and UMIs. One entry per CDR3 protein, called by TCRdb with MiXCR from the 5' RACE reads. The data contain around 120,000 distinct CDR3 sequences, nearly 15% of them seen just once; the ten biggest clones take up 35% to 45%. Whole-study findings and limits: Although the secondary response was weaker, it peaked faster, at day 5 versus 15.

Between the trimmed V and J ends, which lost 3 bases and 0 bases, there was a span of 11 bases. Looked up from germline, CDR1 is ENHRY and CDR2 is SYGVKD. This CDR3 is 15 amino acids long. The chain recombines TRBV10-3 with TRBJ1-1; D is unresolved. The clonotype comes from a man between 18 and 35 years old who received the YFV17D yellow fever vaccine. The specimen comprised CD8+ T cells sorted from PBMCs, sampled 5 days after the yellow fever booster vaccination. The CDR3 sequence: CAISESAEMNTEAFF. In DNA, the CDR3 is TGTGCCATCAGTGAATCGGCAGAAATGAACACTGAAGCTTTCTTT.